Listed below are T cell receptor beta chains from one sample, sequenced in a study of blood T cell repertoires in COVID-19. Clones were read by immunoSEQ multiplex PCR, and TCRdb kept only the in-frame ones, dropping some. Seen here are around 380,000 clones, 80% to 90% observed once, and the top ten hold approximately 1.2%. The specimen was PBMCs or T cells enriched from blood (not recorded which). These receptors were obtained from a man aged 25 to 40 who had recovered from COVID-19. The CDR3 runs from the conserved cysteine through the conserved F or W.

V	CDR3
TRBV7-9	CASSLQGYEQYF
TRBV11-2	CASSLDGGTNTEAFF
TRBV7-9	CASAKGGYGYTF
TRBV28	CASSLFLDRAETQYF
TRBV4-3	CASSQRPGQINTEAFF
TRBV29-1	CSAGTGGAYNEQFF
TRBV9	CASSVAGGTIYEQYF
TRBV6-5	CASIPLGGTEAFF
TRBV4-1	CASSQPGLRTEAFF
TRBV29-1	CSGWTGLNTEAFF
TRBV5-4	CASSFHSGNEQFF
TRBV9	CASSEGVTYNSPLHF